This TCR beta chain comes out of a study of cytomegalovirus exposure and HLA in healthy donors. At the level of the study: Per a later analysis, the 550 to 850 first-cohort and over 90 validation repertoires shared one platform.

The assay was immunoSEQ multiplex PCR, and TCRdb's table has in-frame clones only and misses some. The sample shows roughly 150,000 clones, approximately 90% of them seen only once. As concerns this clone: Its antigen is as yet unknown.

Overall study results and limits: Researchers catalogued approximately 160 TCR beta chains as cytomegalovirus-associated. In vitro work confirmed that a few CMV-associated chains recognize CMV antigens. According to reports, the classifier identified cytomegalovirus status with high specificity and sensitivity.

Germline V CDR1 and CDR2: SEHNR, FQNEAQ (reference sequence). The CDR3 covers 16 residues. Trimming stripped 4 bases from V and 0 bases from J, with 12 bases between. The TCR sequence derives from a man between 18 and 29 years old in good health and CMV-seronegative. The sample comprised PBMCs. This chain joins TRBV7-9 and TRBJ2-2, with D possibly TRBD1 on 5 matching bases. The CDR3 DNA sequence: TGTGCCAGCAGCTCACTTGAGACAGCGAACACCGGGGAGCTGTTTTTT. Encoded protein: CASSSLETANTGELFF.